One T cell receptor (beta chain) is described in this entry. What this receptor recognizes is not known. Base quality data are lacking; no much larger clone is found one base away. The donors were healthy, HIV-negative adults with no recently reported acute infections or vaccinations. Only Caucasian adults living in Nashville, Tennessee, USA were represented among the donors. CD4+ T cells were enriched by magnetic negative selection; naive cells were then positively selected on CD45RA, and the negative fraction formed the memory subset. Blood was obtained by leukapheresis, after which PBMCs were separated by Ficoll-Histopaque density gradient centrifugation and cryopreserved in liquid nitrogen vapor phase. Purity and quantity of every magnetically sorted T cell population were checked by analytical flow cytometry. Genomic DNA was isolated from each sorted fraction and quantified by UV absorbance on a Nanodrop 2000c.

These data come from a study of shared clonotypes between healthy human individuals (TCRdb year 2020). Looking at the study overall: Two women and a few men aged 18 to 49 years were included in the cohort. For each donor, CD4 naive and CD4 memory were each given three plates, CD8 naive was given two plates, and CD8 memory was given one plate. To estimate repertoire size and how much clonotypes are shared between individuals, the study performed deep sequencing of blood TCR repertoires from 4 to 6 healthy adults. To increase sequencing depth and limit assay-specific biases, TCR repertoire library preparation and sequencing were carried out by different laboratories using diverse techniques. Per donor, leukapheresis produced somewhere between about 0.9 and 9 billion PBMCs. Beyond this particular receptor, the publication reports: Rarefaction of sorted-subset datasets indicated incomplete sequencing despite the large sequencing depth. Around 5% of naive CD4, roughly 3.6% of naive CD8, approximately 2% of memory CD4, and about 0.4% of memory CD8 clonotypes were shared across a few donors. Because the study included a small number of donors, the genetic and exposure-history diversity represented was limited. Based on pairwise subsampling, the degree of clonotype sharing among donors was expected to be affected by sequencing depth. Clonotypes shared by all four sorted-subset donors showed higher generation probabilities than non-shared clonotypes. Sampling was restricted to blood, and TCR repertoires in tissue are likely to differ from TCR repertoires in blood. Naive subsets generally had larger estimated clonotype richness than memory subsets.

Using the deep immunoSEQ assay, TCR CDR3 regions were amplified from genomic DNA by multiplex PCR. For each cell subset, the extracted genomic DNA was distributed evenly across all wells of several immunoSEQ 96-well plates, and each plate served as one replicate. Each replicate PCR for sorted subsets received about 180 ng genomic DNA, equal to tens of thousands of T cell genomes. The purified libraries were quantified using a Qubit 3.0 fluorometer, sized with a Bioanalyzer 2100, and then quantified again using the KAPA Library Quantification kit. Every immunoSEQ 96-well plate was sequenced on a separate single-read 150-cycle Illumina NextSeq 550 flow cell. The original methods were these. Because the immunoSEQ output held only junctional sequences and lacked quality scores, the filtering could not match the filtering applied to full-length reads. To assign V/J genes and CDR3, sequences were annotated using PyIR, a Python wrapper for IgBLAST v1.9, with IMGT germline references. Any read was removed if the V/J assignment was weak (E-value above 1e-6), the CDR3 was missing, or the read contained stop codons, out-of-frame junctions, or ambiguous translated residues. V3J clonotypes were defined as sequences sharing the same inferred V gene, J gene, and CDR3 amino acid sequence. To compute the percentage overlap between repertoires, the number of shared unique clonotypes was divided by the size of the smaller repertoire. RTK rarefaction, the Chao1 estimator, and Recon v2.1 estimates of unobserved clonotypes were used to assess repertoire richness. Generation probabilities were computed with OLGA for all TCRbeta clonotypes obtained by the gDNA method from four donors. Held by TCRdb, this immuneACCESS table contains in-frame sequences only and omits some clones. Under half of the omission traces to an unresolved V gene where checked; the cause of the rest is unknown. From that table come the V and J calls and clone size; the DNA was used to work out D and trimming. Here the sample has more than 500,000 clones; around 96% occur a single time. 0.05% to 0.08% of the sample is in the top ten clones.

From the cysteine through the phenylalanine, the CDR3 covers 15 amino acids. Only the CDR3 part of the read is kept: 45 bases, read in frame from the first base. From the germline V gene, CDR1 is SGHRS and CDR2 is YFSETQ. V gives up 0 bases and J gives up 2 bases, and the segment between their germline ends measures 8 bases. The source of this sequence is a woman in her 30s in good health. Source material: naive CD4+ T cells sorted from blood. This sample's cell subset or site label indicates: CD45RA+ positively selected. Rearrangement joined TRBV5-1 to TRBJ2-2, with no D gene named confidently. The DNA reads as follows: TGCGCCAGCAGCTTGGCACAAACAAACACCGGGGAGCTGTTTTTT. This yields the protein CASSLAQTNTGELFF.